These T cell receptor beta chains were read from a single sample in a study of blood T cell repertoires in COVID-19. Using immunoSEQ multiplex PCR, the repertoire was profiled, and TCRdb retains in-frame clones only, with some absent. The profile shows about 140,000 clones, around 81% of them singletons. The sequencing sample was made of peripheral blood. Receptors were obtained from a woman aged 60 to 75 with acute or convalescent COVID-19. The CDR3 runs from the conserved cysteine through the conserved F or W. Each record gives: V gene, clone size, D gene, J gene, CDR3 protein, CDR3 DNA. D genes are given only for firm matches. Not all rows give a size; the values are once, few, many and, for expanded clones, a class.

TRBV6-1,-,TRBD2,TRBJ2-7,CASSEFSGVPTYEQYF,TGTGCCAGCAGTGAATTTAGCGGGGTCCCGACCTACGAGCAGTACTTC
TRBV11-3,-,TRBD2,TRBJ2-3,CASSLRGGAGTDTQYF,TGTGCCAGCAGCCTGCGGGGAGGGGCGGGCACAGATACGCAGTATTTT
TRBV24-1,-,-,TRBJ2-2,CATSYYQQVNTGELFF,TGTGCCACCAGTTATTATCAACAGGTCAACACCGGGGAGCTGTTTTTT
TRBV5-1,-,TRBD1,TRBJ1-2,CASSRTGGDGYTF,TGCGCCAGCAGCAGGACAGGGGGCGATGGCTACACCTTC
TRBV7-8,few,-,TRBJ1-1,CASSLVGVRNTEAFF,TGTGCCAGCAGCTTAGTAGGGGTGAGGAACACTGAAGCTTTCTTT
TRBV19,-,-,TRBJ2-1,CASSPRGVHPGPGIYNEQFF,TGTGCCAGTAGTCCACGTGGGGTGCATCCCGGCCCGGGAATCTACAATGAGCAGTTCTTC
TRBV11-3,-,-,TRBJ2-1,CASSLDYWMVWRETDNEQFF,TGTGCCAGCAGCTTAGATTACTGGATGGTATGGCGCGAGACTGACAATGAGCAGTTCTTC
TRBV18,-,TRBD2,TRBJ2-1,CASSRSPSREGFFHEQFF,TGTGCCAGCTCACGATCCCCCTCGCGGGAGGGATTTTTCCATGAGCAGTTCTTC
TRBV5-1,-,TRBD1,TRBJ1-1,CASSYSTGGRTEAFF,TGCGCCAGCAGCTACTCAACAGGGGGAAGGACTGAAGCTTTCTTT
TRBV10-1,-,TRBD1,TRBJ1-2,CASIRSQGARRYGYTF,TGCGCCAGCATCCGATCACAGGGGGCGAGACGCTATGGCTACACCTTC
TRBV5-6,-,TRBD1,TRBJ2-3,CASSPHRGQLTDTQYF,TGTGCCAGCAGCCCCCATAGGGGACAGCTGACAGATACGCAGTATTTT
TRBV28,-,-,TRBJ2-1,CASSSSGSNEQFF,TGTGCCAGCAGCAGTAGTGGGAGCAATGAGCAGTTCTTC
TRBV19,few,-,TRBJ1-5,CASSIGTGNQPQHF,TGTGCCAGTAGTATAGGGACAGGCAATCAGCCCCAGCATTTT
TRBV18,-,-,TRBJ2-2,CASSPNSAANTGELFF,TGTGCCAGCTCACCAAATTCGGCGGCGAACACCGGGGAGCTGTTTTTT
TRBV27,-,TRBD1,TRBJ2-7,CASSLQTGSHEQYF,TGTGCCAGCAGTTTGCAGACAGGGTCCCACGAGCAGTACTTC
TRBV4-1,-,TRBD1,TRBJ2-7,CASSQVRTGVYEQYF,TGCGCCAGCAGCCAAGTACGGACAGGAGTCTACGAGCAGTACTTC
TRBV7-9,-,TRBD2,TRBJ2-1,CASSLLAGPYNEQFF,TGTGCCAGCAGCTTACTAGCGGGGCCTTACAATGAGCAGTTCTTC
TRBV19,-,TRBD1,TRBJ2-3,CASRESGTGTDTQYF,TGTGCCAGTAGAGAATCCGGGACAGGGACAGATACGCAGTATTTT
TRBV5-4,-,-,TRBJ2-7,CASSLLEDGLSYEQYF,TGTGCCAGCAGCTTACTGGAGGACGGCTTATCCTACGAGCAGTACTTC
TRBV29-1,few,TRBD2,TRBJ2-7,CSVLAGDRYEQYF,TGCAGCGTACTAGCGGGAGATCGGTACGAGCAGTACTTC
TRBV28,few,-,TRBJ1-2,CATSSTSGNYGYTF,TGTGCCACTTCATCCACCTCAGGAAACTATGGCTACACCTTC
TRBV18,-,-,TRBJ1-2,CASSPPSRGANYGYTF,TGTGCCAGCTCACCACCCTCCCGGGGGGCCAACTATGGCTACACCTTC